What follows are 20 T cell receptor beta chains derived from one specimen sequenced in a study of vaccination and CD4 T cells after COVID-19. With the Oncomine TCR Beta short-read assay, DNA from cultured CD4+ T cells was sequenced. Each CDR3 protein gets one entry after TCRdb re-called the PCR reads with MiXCR. Among roughly 18,000 distinct CDR3 sequences listed, roughly 60% were seen once. This sample's treatment: approximately nine-day PBMC culture with coronavirus spike peptide pools or control peptides (ViraFEST assay). Their cognate antigens are unknown. The specimen was CD4+ T cells from blood, cultured in vitro. The receptors come from a human donor who had recovered from COVID-19.

The gene calls are TRBV6-1 and TRBJ1-1, with no clear D. Trimming shortened V by 6 bases and J by 0 bases, and 8 bases separated the two germline ends. The CDR3 consists of 13 residues. Germline lookup yields CDR1 MNHNS and CDR2 SASEGT. The CDR3 sequence is CASRLRMNTEAFF. The CDR3 DNA reads as TGTGCCAGCAGGCTCAGGATGAACACTGAAGCTTTCTTT.

This clonotype was seen only a few times. The genes are TRBV7-2 and TRBJ1-2; D is possibly TRBD1 (5 bases). The CDR3 has 14 amino acids. Trimming left V 2 bases short and J 9 bases short, with 16 bases between. Germline V gene lookup returns CDR1 SGHTA and CDR2 FQGNSA. CDR3 amino acids: CASSLRDGEGRYTF. CDR3 in DNA: TGTGCCAGCAGCTTAAGGGATGGGGAGGGGCGCTACACCTTC. Using reference TRBV7-2 and TRBJ1-2 for the parts outside the CDR3, the full variable domain is GAGVSQSPSNKVTEKGKDVELRCDPISGHTALYWYRQSLGQGLEFLIYFQGNSAPDKSGLPSDRFSAERTGGSVSTLTIQRTQQEDSAVYLCASSLRDGEGRYTFGSGTRLTVV.

V gene TRBV11-2 combines with J gene TRBJ2-3, with 11 bases aligning to TRBD1. The CDR3 contains 15 residues. The germline gives CDR1 SGHAT, CDR2 FQNNGV. Trimming at V came to 5 bases and at J to 6 bases, leaving 7 bases not matched to a gene. This CDR3 is CASSPWTGGLDTQYF. CDR3 DNA: TGTGCCAGCAGCCCATGGACAGGGGGCTTGGATACGCAGTATTTT.

This clonotype was found a few times. CDR3 nucleotides: TGTGCCAGCAGCTCCCGGGCAACTCGTAGCGGTTTAAACACCGGGGAGCTGTTTTTT. Amino acid sequence: CASSSRATRSGLNTGELFF. The rearrangement links TRBV6-1 to TRBJ2-2, with D possibly being TRBD2 (6 bases). The germline CDR1 and CDR2 sequences are MNHNS and SASEGT. The CDR3 extends over 19 amino acids. Trimming removed 6 bases from V and 2 bases from J, with 25 bases in between.

This clonotype was observed once. CDR3 sequence (DNA): TGTGCCAGCAGCTCCGGGACAGCGACCTACAATGAGCAGTTCTTC. It encodes CASSSGTATYNEQFF. This chain connects TRBV7-9 to TRBJ2-1; TRBD1 matches 7 bases. The CDR3 is made up of 15 amino acids. V lost 4 bases to trimming and J lost 2 bases; unmatched junction nucleotides: 5. From germline, CDR1 is SEHNR and CDR2 FQNEAQ (reference sequence). Complete variable domain (other parts from reference TRBV7-9 and TRBJ2-1): DTGVSQNPRHKITKRGQNVTFRCDPISEHNRLYWYRQTLGQGPEFLTYFQNEAQLEKSRLLSDRFSAERPKGSFSTLEIQRTEQGDSAMYLCASSSGTATYNEQFFGPGTRLTVL.

This chain links TRBV18 with TRBJ2-1; TRBD2 matches 7 bases. Germline V CDR1 and CDR2: KGHSH, LQKENI. V shed 4 bases, J shed 8 bases, and the junction held 14 bases outside the gene matches. CDR3 size: 16 residues. The chain's CDR3 is CASSQPSLAFIDEQFF. The CDR3 DNA follows: TGTGCCAGCTCACAACCGTCACTAGCGTTCATTGATGAGCAGTTCTTC.

The chain couples TRBV30 to TRBJ2-7, with 8 bases that match TRBD1. The germline CDR1 and CDR2 sequences are GTSNPN and SVGIG (reference sequence). The V and J ends lost 1 base and 3 bases, in that order; junction bases with no gene match: 17. This CDR3 has 18 amino acids. The CDR3 DNA follows: TGTGCCTGGAGTGCCGGCCTTATTCAGGGGGCAAGCCTCTACGAGCAGTACTTC. Translated, it gives CAWSAGLIQGASLYEQYF.

This chain links TRBV4-2 with TRBJ1-1; 9 bases line up with TRBD1. With 2 bases clipped from V and 3 bases from J, the junction kept 4 bases outside the gene matches. The CDR3 spans 15 residues. In germline, CDR1 is LGHNA, CDR2 YNFKEQ. The CDR3 nucleotides read TGTGCCAGCAGCCAACCGGACAGGGGCCACACTGAAGCTTTCTTT. It yields the protein CASSQPDRGHTEAFF.

The rearrangement uses TRBV3-1 and TRBJ1-2, with 7 bases fitting TRBD1. From germline, CDR1 is LGHDT and CDR2 YNNKEL (reference sequence). With 6 bases clipped from V and 2 bases from J, the junction kept 3 bases outside the gene matches. This CDR3 has 13 residues. The CDR3 protein is CASSSQGNYGYTF. The CDR3 DNA sequence: TGTGCCAGCAGTTCACAGGGGAACTATGGCTACACCTTC.

The V gene is TRBV7-2, the J gene TRBJ1-2; D not resolved. The germline gives CDR1 SGHTA, CDR2 FQGNSA. Trimming left V 5 bases short and J 2 bases short, with 9 bases between. This CDR3 is built from 13 residues. CDR3 sequence (DNA): TGTGCCAGCAGCGAGAGTGGAAACTATGGCTACACCTTC. It translates to CASSESGNYGYTF.

The chain has TRBV12-3 or TRBV12-4 and TRBJ1-1, with TRBD1 matching over 7 bases. Trimming took 6 bases from V and 7 from J; bases not matched to a gene: 8. CDR3 length: 13 residues. For the CDR3, the DNA is TGTGCCAGCAGCCTCACAGGGGACGGTGAAGCTTTCTTT. Translated, it gives CASSLTGDGEAFF.

This chain connects TRBV20-1 to TRBJ1-2; 11 bases are a match to TRBD1. J was trimmed by 8 bases and V by 6 bases; bases with no gene match: 8. CDR1 and CDR2 from the germline V gene are DFQATT and SNEGSKA (reference sequence). This CDR3 region has 13 residues. CDR3 nucleotide sequence: TGCAGTGCCCAGAGGGACAGGGGGGGCGGCTACACCTTC. This encodes CSAQRDRGGGYTF.

The chain is built from TRBV4-1 and TRBJ1-4, with 7 bases fitting TRBD1. Germline-derived CDR1 and CDR2 are MGHRA and YSYEKL. V trimming: 5 bases; J trimming: 9 bases; junction bases outside the gene matches: 9. The CDR3 consists of 14 residues. CDR3 region: CASSNAYRGKKLFF. The CDR3 coding sequence is TGCGCCAGCAGCAACGCGTACAGGGGTAAAAAACTGTTTTTT.

This chain links TRBV20-1 with TRBJ1-5; D perhaps matches TRBD1 (5 bases). CDR3 length equals 17 residues. The V gene's germline CDR1 is DFQATT and CDR2 SNEGSKA (reference sequence). Trimming cost V 6 bases and J 2 bases, with 23 bases left between them. This CDR3 is CSAPGRGPAMGNQPQHF. The CDR3 DNA is TGCAGTGCCCCAGGACGGGGACCGGCGATGGGCAATCAGCCCCAGCATTTT.

This clonotype has more than one count but fewer than ten. This chain connects TRBV7-9 to TRBJ1-2; D is possibly TRBD1 (5 bases). V was cut by 7 bases and J by 0 bases, with 15 bases left in between. Germline V gene data show CDR1 as SEHNR and CDR2 as FQNEAQ (reference sequence). This CDR3 spans 15 amino acids. The CDR3 region has the DNA TGTGCCAGCACCTCCCCGACAGAATCTAACTATGGCTACACCTTC. Encoded protein: CASTSPTESNYGYTF.

V gene TRBV19 combines with J gene TRBJ1-4; no reliable D call. Per the germline V gene, CDR1 is LNHDA and CDR2 is SQIVND (reference sequence). V was shortened by 6 bases and J by 4 bases, with 12 bases between the two germline ends. The CDR3 has 14 residues. CDR3 sequence reads: CASRLFGVNEKLFF. The CDR3 DNA is TGTGCCAGTAGATTGTTTGGCGTTAATGAAAAACTGTTTTTT.

This clonotype was seen a few times. V is TRBV30 and J is TRBJ1-1, with 12 positions matching TRBD1. In germline, CDR1 is GTSNPN, CDR2 SVGIG (reference sequence). The trim removed 0 bases at V and 10 bases at J, leaving 12 bases unmatched. CDR3 length: 16 residues. In nucleotides, the CDR3 is TGTGCCTGGAGTGTACCCTCCGGGACAGGGGGCCCCGGAGCTTTCTTT. Translated: CAWSVPSGTGGPGAFF. Supplemented by reference TRBV30 and TRBJ1-1, the full variable domain reads SQTIHQWPATLVQPVGSPLSLECTVEGTSNPNLYWYRQAAGRGLQLLFYSVGIGQISSEVPQNLSASRPQDRQFILSSKKLLLSDSGFYLCAWSVPSGTGGPGAFFGQGTRLTVV.

For the CDR3, the DNA is TGTGCCAGCAGTGACCGGGTCGGGGGGGTCTACGAGCAGTACTTC. Encoded protein: CASSDRVGGVYEQYF. J is TRBJ2-7 and V is TRBV2, with 8 bases aligning to TRBD2. Unmatched junction bases numbered 7, after V lost 3 bases and J lost 3 bases. Germline CDR1 is SNHLY and CDR2 is FYNNEI. This CDR3 is 15 amino acids long. The entire variable domain, with the rest obtained from reference TRBV2 and TRBJ2-7, is as follows: EPEVTQTPSHQVTQMGQEVILRCVPISNHLYFYWYRQILGQKVEFLVSFYNNEISEKSEIFDDQFSVERPDGSNFTLKIRSTKLEDSAMYFCASSDRVGGVYEQYFGPGTRLTVT.

The chain is built from TRBV10-1 and TRBJ2-7; tentatively, D is TRBD1 (5 bases). Trimming took 2 bases from V and 4 from J, leaving 18 bases between them. The germline gives CDR1 WNHNN, CDR2 SYGVQD (reference sequence). The CDR3 is made up of 16 amino acids. CDR3 bases: TGCGCCAGCAGTGAGCCACTCGGTACAGGTTTATACGAGCAGTACTTC. It yields the protein CASSEPLGTGLYEQYF.

V is TRBV27 and J is TRBJ2-5; TRBD2 matches at 10 bases. The ends lost 6 bases at V and 4 bases at J; junction bases unmatched: 11. Germline V gene data show CDR1 as MNHEY and CDR2 as SMNVEV (reference sequence). CDR3 length: 16 amino acids. CDR3 region: CASRSRLAGRSETQYF. CDR3 nucleotides: TGTGCCAGCAGGTCACGACTAGCGGGTCGTTCAGAGACCCAGTACTTC.